One sample yielded the 15 T cell receptor beta chains listed below, sequenced in a study of CD8 T cells in Susac syndrome (dated by TCRdb to about 2019). Libraries were made using the immunoSEQ multiplex PCR assay. RNA was extracted with the RNeasy kit and roughly 0.5 to 1 ug was reverse transcribed using random hexamers. In TCRdb, the public reads were trimmed at Q25 with fastp and aligned with MiXCR, with productive beta chains retained. Rows with one shared CDR3 protein collapse into an entry with the most common genes and DNA. Here the sample has under 200,000 distinct CDR3 sequences; over 75% occur a single time. The ten largest clones take up approximately 0.09% of the sample. Specimen: CD4+ T cells from PBMCs. The receptors here all came from a human donor with Susac syndrome.

The J gene is TRBJ2-5, the V gene TRBV27; 9 nucleotides line up with TRBD1. The CDR3 totals 16 residues. V lost 5 bases and J lost 5; bases outside the gene matches: 12. Germline V lookup: CDR1 MNHEY, CDR2 SMNVEV (reference sequence). CDR3 sequence reads: CASSLNRGLAFETQYF. The CDR3 DNA reads TGTGCCAGCAGTCTAAACAGGGGGCTCGCATTTGAGACCCAGTACTTC.

The chain is built from TRBV29-1 and TRBJ1-1; TRBD1 matches 8 bases. This CDR3 comprises 13 residues. CDR1 and CDR2 (germline): SQVTM, ANQGSEA. V dropped 0 bases and J dropped 10; count of bases not matched to a gene: 7. In nucleotides, the CDR3 is TGCAGCGTTGAAGAGGGAGACAGGGGATTAGCTTTCTTT. It translates to CSVEEGDRGLAFF.

The rearrangement uses TRBV24-1 and TRBJ1-2; 9 nucleotides agree with TRBD1. The CDR3 spans 14 residues. Per the germline V gene, CDR1 is KGHDR and CDR2 is SFDVKD. J was trimmed by 6 bases and V by 4 bases; bases with no gene match: 5. CDR3 nucleotides: TGTGCCACCAGTGACCAGGACAGGGGCCATGGCTACACCTTC. It translates to CATSDQDRGHGYTF.

The V and J genes are TRBV30 and TRBJ1-2; 8 positions agree with TRBD1. The germline V gene has CDR1 GTSNPN and CDR2 SVGIG (reference sequence). With V trimmed by 0 bases and J by 8 bases, 11 bases remained unmatched. The CDR3 length is 15 residues. The CDR3 here is CAWSVLRTGMIGYTF. The CDR3 DNA is TGTGCCTGGAGTGTACTTCGGACAGGGATGATAGGCTACACCTTC.

This chain uses TRBV20-1 with TRBJ2-1; the D call may be TRBD1 or TRBD2 (5 bases each). CDR1 is DFQATT, CDR2 SNEGSKA, per germline (reference sequence). The CDR3 runs 13 residues. V shed 5 bases and J shed 4 bases, with 12 bases lying between them. In nucleotides, the CDR3 is TGCAGTGCTCCGGGACGGAATTACAATGAGCAGTTCTTC. Its translation is CSAPGRNYNEQFF.

This chain joins TRBV15 and TRBJ1-1, with unresolved D. Germline V lookup: CDR1 LNHNV, CDR2 YYDKDF (reference sequence). This CDR3 region has 13 residues. The V gene lost 0 bases and the J gene lost 0 bases, with 2 bases spanning the gap. The CDR3 sequence is CATSREMNTEAFF. CDR3 nucleotide sequence: TGTGCCACCAGCAGAGAGATGAACACTGAAGCTTTCTTT. The full variable domain, completed using reference TRBV15 and TRBJ1-1, is DAMVIQNPRYQVTQFGKPVTLSCSQTLNHNVMYWYQQKSSQAPKLLFHYYDKDFNNEADTPDNFQSRRPNTSFCFLDIRSPGLGDTAMYLCATSREMNTEAFFGQGTRLTVV.

The chain links TRBV18 to TRBJ1-5; D gene ambiguous. CDR3 length: 15 residues. Germline CDR1 reads KGHSH; CDR2 reads LQKENI. V gave up 3 bases and J gave up 0 bases, with 9 bases separating them. The CDR3 nucleotides are TGTGCCAGCTCACCGGCCGGATATAGCAATCAGCCCCAGCATTTT. This gives the protein CASSPAGYSNQPQHF. The full variable domain, its missing parts supplied by reference TRBV18 and TRBJ1-5, is NAGVMQNPRHLVRRRGQEARLRCSPMKGHSHVYWYRQLPEEGLKFMVYLQKENIIDESGMPKERFSAEFPKEGPSILRIQQVVRGDSAAYFCASSPAGYSNQPQHFGDGTRLSIL.

The chain combines TRBV7-9 with TRBJ2-5, with 7 bases matching TRBD1. V lost 2 bases to trimming and J lost 7 bases; unmatched junction nucleotides: 13. Germline loops: CDR1 SEHNR, CDR2 FQNEAQ (reference sequence). The CDR3 spans 16 residues. CDR3 sequence reads: CASSLIVGTAGGTQYF. CDR3 nucleotides: TGTGCCAGCAGCTTAATTGTCGGGACAGCCGGCGGGACCCAGTACTTC. Drawing the rest from reference TRBV7-9 and TRBJ2-5, the complete variable domain is DTGVSQNPRHKITKRGQNVTFRCDPISEHNRLYWYRQTLGQGPEFLTYFQNEAQLEKSRLLSDRFSAERPKGSFSTLEIQRTEQGDSAMYLCASSLIVGTAGGTQYFGPGTRLLVL.

CDR3 sequence reads: CASSTPLGQIWTGELFF. CDR3 bases: TGTGCCAGCAGTACCCCCTTGGGACAGATCTGGACCGGGGAGCTGTTTTTT. The chain combines TRBV28 with TRBJ2-2, with 7 bases that match TRBD1. In germline, CDR1 is MDHEN, CDR2 SYDVKM. With 5 bases clipped from V and 5 bases from J, the junction kept 14 bases outside the gene matches. CDR3 length equals 17 residues.

For the CDR3, the DNA is TGTGCCAGCAGTTTTAGGGTGAACACTGAAGCTTTCTTT. Translation gives CASSFRVNTEAFF. This rearrangement joins TRBV28 to TRBJ1-1, with D unclear. CDR3 length equals 13 residues. V was shortened by 3 bases and J by 0 bases, with 5 bases between the two germline ends. Germline CDR1 and CDR2: MDHEN and SYDVKM.

The V call is TRBV9, the J call TRBJ2-3; 8 nucleotides line up with TRBD2. V lost 4 bases, J lost 0 bases, and 10 bases stayed unmatched. Germline V gene sequence: CDR1 SGDLS, CDR2 YYNGEE. This CDR3 spans 17 amino acids. CDR3: CASSPFRGGGSTDTQYF. DNA of the CDR3: TGTGCCAGCAGCCCCTTTAGGGGCGGGGGGAGCACAGATACGCAGTATTTT.

The chain combines TRBV2 with TRBJ1-5; perhaps TRBD1 as D (5 bases). The V and J ends lost 7 bases and 7 bases respectively, with 14 bases between them. The CDR3 runs to 13 residues. Germline V gene data show CDR1 as SNHLY and CDR2 as FYNNEI. In DNA, the CDR3 is TGTGCCAGCACCTCTGAGGGGATCCAGCCCCAGCATTTT. Protein: CASTSEGIQPQHF.

The V gene is TRBV18, the J gene TRBJ1-1, with 7 bases matching TRBD1. CDR3 length: 14 amino acids. CDR1 is KGHSH and CDR2 is LQKENI in the germline V gene. J gave up 11 bases and V 3 bases, and 12 bases lay outside the gene matches. The CDR3 spells CASSPGDSGPVAFF. CDR3 coding DNA: TGTGCCAGCTCACCCGGGGACAGCGGCCCTGTTGCTTTCTTT. Full variable domain (outside the CDR3, taken from reference TRBV18 and TRBJ1-1): NAGVMQNPRHLVRRRGQEARLRCSPMKGHSHVYWYRQLPEEGLKFMVYLQKENIIDESGMPKERFSAEFPKEGPSILRIQQVVRGDSAAYFCASSPGDSGPVAFFGQGTRLTVV.

The count of this clonotype is one. This sequence joins TRBV19 and TRBJ1-1; unclear D gene. The CDR3 extends over 13 amino acids. CDR1 and CDR2 from the germline V gene are LNHDA and SQIVND (reference sequence). Trimming stripped 4 bases from V and 10 bases from J, with 16 bases between. In DNA, the CDR3 is TGTGCCAGTAGTACGGACCCGAGGGTTGGAGCTTTCTTT. It translates to CASSTDPRVGAFF.

This chain connects TRBV11-2 to TRBJ2-6; D is unclear. Trimming took 3 bases from V and 1 from J, leaving 7 bases between them. This CDR3 has 15 amino acids. Germline CDR1 reads SGHAT; CDR2 reads FQNNGV. The DNA of the CDR3 is TGTGCCAGCAGCTTGACAATTTCTGGGGCCAACGTCCTGACTTTC. It encodes CASSLTISGANVLTF.